This T cell receptor (beta chain) comes out of a study of T cells expressing NK-cell markers. On the study more broadly: Sequencing covered eight donors, seven HCMV-seropositive and one seronegative.

TCRdb processed the 5' RACE reads again and assigns one entry to each CDR3 protein, with no DNA. The data include about 300,000 distinct CDR3 sequences; the top ten clones carry roughly 4.2%. Germline V lookup: CDR1 MNHEY, CDR2 SVGEGT. The CDR3 consists of 15 residues. The receptor was isolated from a woman between 18 and 70 years old in good health. The sample was blood T cells: a sorted CD56 or NKG2C T cell subset, CD4+ or CD8+ T cells, or bulk PBMC T cells (not recorded which). The chain combines TRBV6-2 or TRBV6-3 with TRBJ2-3; TCRdb proposes TRBD1, but this gene call is untestable without DNA. CDR3 sequence reads: CASSYEGSSTDTQYF.